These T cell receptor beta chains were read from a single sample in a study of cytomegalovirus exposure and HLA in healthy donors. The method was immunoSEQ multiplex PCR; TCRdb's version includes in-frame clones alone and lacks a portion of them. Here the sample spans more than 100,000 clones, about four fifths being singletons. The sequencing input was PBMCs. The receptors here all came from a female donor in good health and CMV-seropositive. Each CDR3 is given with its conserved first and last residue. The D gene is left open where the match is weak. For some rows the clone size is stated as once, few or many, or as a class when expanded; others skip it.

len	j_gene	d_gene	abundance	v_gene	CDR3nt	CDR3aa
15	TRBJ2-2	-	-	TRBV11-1	TGTGCCAGCAGCCTTAGAGTCACGGGGACCGGGGAGCTGTTTTTT	CASSLRVTGTGELFF
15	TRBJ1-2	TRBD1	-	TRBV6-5	TGTGCCAGCAGACCGAGACAGGGGACTGCATATGGCTACACCTTC	CASRPRQGTAYGYTF
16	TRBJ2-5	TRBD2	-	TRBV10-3	TGTGCCATCAGTGAGGGGCGGGGGGTCTCCGCCGAGACCCAGTACTTC	CAISEGRGVSAETQYF
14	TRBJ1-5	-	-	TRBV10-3	TGTGCCATCAGTGACCAGGGGTTCAATCAGCCCCAGCATTTT	CAISDQGFNQPQHF
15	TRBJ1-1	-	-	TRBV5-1	TGCGCCAGCAGCTTGGACAGAACCATGAACACTGAAGCTTTCTTT	CASSLDRTMNTEAFF
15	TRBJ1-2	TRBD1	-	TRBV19	TGTGCCAGTAGTATCCGGGGACAGGGGATTTATGGCTACACCTTC	CASSIRGQGIYGYTF
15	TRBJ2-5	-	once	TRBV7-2	TGTGCCAGCAGCTCTACAGACAGCCGGGCGGAGACCCAGTACTTC	CASSSTDSRAETQYF
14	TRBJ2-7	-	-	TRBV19	TGTGCCAGTAGTGTCCGCCGCGACTCCTACGAGCAGTACTTC	CASSVRRDSYEQYF
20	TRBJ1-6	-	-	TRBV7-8	TGTGCCAGCAGCTTTAGACGTATACAGGGAGAGGGTTCCTATAATTCACCCCTCCACTTT	CASSFRRIQGEGSYNSPLHF
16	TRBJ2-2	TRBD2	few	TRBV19	TGTGCCAGTAACATAGCCGGGACTAGTATTTCCGGGGAGCTGTTTTTT	CASNIAGTSISGELFF
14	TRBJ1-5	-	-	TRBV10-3	TGTGCCATCAGTGCCGTTTATAGCAATCAGCCCCAGCATTTT	CAISAVYSNQPQHF
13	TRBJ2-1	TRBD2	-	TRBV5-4	TGTGCCAGCAGCTTGGAAGCGGGGGGGGAGCAGTTCTTC	CASSLEAGGEQFF
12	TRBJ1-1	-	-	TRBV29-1	TGCAGCGTTGCACAGGGATACACTGAAGCTTTCTTT	CSVAQGYTEAFF
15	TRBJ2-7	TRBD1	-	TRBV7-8	TGTGCCAGCAGCTCCCCCGGGGACAGGGTTGAGGAGCAGTACTTC	CASSSPGDRVEEQYF
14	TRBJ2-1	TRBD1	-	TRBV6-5	TGTGCCAGCAGTTACGGGACAGGGGGCGTTGAGCAGTTCTTC	CASSYGTGGVEQFF
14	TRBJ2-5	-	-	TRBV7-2	TGTGCCAGCAGCTTAGCGCACGCGGGAGAGACCCAGTACTTC	CASSLAHAGETQYF
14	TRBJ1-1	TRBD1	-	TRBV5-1	TGCGCCAGCAGCTTGAGGACAGGGAACACTGAAGCTTTCTTT	CASSLRTGNTEAFF
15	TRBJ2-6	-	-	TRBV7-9	TGTTCCAGCAGCTTTCTGGCATCCGGGGCCAACGTCCTGACTTTC	CSSSFLASGANVLTF
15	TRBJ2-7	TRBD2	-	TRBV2	TGTGCCAGCCAATGGACTAGCGGGTACTCCTACGAGCAGTACTTC	CASQWTSGYSYEQYF
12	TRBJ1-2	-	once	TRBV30	TGTGCCTGCGACTCATCTAACTATGGCTACACCTTC	CACDSSNYGYTF
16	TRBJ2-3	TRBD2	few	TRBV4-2	TGTGCCAGCAGCCAAATACTAGCGGGGGGCACAGATACGCAGTATTTT	CASSQILAGGTDTQYF
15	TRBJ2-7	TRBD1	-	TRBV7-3	TGTGCCAGCAGCCGTTCCGGGACAGGGACCTACGAGCAGTACTTC	CASSRSGTGTYEQYF
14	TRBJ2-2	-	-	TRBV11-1	TGTGCCAGCAGCTCGCTAAGTGTTACCGGGGAGCTGTTTTTT	CASSSLSVTGELFF
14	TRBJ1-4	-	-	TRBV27	TGTGCCAGCAGTTTGGCGCAGGGCCGTGAAAAACTGTTTTTT	CASSLAQGREKLFF
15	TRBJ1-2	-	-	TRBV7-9	TGTGCCAGCAGCCCCGGGCTTGATGGCGGGTATGGCTACACCTTC	CASSPGLDGGYGYTF
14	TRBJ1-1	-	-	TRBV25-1	TGTGCCAGCAGTGAATGGGCTCTGAACACTGAAGCTTTCTTT	CASSEWALNTEAFF
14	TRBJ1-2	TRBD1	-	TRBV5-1	TGCGCCAGCAGCTTGGCCCCAGGGGGCTATGGCTACACCTTC	CASSLAPGGYGYTF
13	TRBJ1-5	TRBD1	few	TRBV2	TGTGCCAGCATGGGACAGAAGAATCAGCCCCAGCATTTT	CASMGQKNQPQHF
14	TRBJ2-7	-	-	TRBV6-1	TGTGCCAGCAGTGAACAGGTTCAGTCCTACGAGCAGTACTTC	CASSEQVQSYEQYF
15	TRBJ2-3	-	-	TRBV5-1	TGCGCCAGCAGCCTGCAGGATTCTAGCACAGATACGCAGTATTTT	CASSLQDSSTDTQYF
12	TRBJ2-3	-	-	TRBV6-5	TGTGCCAGCCAAACTAGCACAGATACGCAGTATTTT	CASQTSTDTQYF
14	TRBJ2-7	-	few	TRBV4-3	TGCGCCAGCAGCTACCTTTTCGGGAGTGGCGAGCAGTACTTC	CASSYLFGSGEQYF
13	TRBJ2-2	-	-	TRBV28	TGTGCCAGCAGTTTTCCCAGGCCCGGGGAGCTGTTTTTT	CASSFPRPGELFF
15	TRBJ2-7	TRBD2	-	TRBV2	TGTGCCAGCAGTCCGAGGCCTAGCGGGATCTACGAGCAGTACTTC	CASSPRPSGIYEQYF
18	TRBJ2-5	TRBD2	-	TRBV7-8	TGTGCCAGCAGCCCAAGGACTAGCGGGGGCCGGTACCAAGAGACCCAGTACTTC	CASSPRTSGGRYQETQYF
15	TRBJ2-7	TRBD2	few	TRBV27	TGTGCCAGCAGTTTACGGCGGGGGACCTCCTACGAGCAGTACTTC	CASSLRRGTSYEQYF
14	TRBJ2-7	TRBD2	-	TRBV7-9	TGTGCCAGCAGCTTAGGAGCGGGGGGCTACGAGCAGTACTTC	CASSLGAGGYEQYF
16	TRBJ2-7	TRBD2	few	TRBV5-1	TGCGCCAGCAGCCGAGGGACTAGCGGTAGCTCCTACGAGCAGTACTTC	CASSRGTSGSSYEQYF
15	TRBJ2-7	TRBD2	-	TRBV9	TGTGCCAGCAGCGTAGACCCGTCAACCCCCCGACTAGCCCACTTC	CASSVDPSTPRLAHF
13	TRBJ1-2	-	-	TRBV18	TGTGCCAGCTCAGCGGACACCCGCTATGGCTACACCTTC	CASSADTRYGYTF
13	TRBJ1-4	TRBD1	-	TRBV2	TGTGCCAGCAGTAGGACAGGGCGTGAAAAACTGTTTTTT	CASSRTGREKLFF
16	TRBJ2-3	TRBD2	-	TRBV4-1	TGCGCCAGCAGCCAAGTAAAACTAGCGGGGGTCCATACGCAGTATTTT	CASSQVKLAGVHTQYF
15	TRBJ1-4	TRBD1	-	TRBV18	TGTGCCAGCTCACCGTTCAGGGGGACGGATGAAAAACTGTTTTTT	CASSPFRGTDEKLFF
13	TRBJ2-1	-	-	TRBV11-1	TGTGCCAGCAGCTTAAGAGGTTTTGGTGAGCAGTTCTTC	CASSLRGFGEQFF